The clone carrying this T cell receptor beta chain appeared many times. Its target is unknown. This record comes from a study of early T cells in non-severe SARS-CoV-2 infection. At the level of the study: The input, bulk RNA from unsorted whole blood, was sequenced, and chains were unpaired. The study's findings and limits: VDJdb matching favored anti-spike CD8 responses, missing private and CD4 specificities.

This CDR3 has 12 residues. Trimming took 6 bases from V and 2 from J, leaving 4 bases between them. Looked up from germline, CDR1 is MNHEY and CDR2 is SVGEGT. Individual cDNA molecules each received unique molecular identifiers attached to them. TCRdb re-called the 5' RACE reads through MiXCR, storing one row per CDR3 protein. The sample carries 32,000 or so distinct CDR3 sequences, around 4.6% recorded once. V and J are TRBV6-2 or TRBV6-3 and TRBJ2-2; D gene unclear. The sequence was obtained from an adult who was a healthcare worker with PCR-confirmed SARS-CoV-2 infection or an uninfected control (not recorded which). The material sequenced was whole blood. For the CDR3, the DNA is TGTGCCAGCAGACGCAACACCGGGGAGCTGTTTTTT. Protein: CASRRNTGELFF.